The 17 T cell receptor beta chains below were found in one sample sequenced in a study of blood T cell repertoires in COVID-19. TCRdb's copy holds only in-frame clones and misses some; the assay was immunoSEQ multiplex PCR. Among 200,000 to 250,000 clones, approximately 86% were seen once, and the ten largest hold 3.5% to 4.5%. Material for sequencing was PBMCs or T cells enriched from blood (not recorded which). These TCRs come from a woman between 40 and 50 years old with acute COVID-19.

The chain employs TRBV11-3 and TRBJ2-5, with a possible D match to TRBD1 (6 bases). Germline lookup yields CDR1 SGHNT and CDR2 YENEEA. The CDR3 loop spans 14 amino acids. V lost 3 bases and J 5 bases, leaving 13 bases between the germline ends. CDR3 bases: TGTGCCAGCAGCTTCACACAGGGCTGGGAGACCCAGTACTTC. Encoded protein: CASSFTQGWETQYF.

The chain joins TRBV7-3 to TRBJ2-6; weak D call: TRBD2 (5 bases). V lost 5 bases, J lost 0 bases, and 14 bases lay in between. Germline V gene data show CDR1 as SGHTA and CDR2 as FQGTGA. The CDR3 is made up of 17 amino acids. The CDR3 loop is CASSASGRHSGANVLTF. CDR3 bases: TGTGCCAGCAGCGCCAGCGGCCGCCACTCTGGGGCCAACGTCCTGACTTTC. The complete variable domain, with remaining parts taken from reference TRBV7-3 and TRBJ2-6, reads GAGVSQTPSNKVTEKGKYVELRCDPISGHTALYWYRQSLGQGPEFLIYFQGTGAADDSGLPNDRFFAVRPEGSVSTLKIQRTERGDSAVYLCASSASGRHSGANVLTFGAGSRLTVL.

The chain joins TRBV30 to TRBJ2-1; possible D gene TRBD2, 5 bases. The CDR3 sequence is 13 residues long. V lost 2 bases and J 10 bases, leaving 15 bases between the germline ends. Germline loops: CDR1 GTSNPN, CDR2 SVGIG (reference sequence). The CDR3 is CAWSSGGDGEQFF. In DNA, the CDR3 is TGTGCCTGGAGTAGCGGCGGAGATGGGGAGCAGTTCTTC.

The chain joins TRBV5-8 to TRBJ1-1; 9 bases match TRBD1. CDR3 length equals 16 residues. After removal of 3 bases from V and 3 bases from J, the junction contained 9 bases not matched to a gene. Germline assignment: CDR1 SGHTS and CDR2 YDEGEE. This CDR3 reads CASSSGQGILDTEAFF. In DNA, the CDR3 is TGTGCCAGCAGCTCCGGACAGGGGATTCTGGACACTGAAGCTTTCTTT.

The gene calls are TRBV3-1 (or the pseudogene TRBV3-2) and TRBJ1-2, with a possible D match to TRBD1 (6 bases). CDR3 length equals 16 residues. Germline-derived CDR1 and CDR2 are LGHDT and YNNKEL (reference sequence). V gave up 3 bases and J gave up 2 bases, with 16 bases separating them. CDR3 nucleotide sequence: TGTGCCAGCAGCCATATCTGGGACATCGACAACTATGGCTACACCTTC. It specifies CASSHIWDIDNYGYTF.

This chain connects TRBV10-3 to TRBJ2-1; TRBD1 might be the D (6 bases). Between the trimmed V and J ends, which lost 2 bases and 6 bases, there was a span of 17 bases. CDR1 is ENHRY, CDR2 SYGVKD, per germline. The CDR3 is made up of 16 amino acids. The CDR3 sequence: CAISENQGPVGNEQFF. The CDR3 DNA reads TGTGCCATCAGTGAGAATCAGGGGCCCGTCGGCAATGAGCAGTTCTTC.

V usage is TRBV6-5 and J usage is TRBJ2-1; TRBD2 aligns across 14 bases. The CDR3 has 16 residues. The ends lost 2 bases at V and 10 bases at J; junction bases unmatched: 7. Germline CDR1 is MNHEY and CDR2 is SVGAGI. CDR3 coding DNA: TGTGCCAGCAGTTACCGGGGACTAGCGGGAGCAAGGGAGCAGTTCTTC. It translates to CASSYRGLAGAREQFF.

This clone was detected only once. The CDR3: CASSRQGQPQHF. CDR3 in DNA: TGTGCCAGCAGTCGACAGGGACAGCCCCAGCATTTT. This chain links TRBV6-5 with TRBJ1-5; 7 positions agree with TRBD1. The germline CDR1 and CDR2 sequences are MNHEY and SVGAGI. Trimming cost V 5 bases and J 7 bases; bases outside gene matches: 2. The CDR3 has 12 residues.

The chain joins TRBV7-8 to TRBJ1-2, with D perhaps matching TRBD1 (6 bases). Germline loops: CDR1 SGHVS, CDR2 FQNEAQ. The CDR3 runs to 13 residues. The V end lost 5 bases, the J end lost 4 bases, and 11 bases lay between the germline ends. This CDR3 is CASSLDRSYGYTF. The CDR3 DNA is TGTGCCAGCAGCCTTGACAGGAGCTATGGCTACACCTTC.

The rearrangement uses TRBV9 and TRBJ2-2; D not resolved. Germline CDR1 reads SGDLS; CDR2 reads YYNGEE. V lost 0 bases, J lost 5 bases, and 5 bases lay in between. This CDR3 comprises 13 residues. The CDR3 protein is CASSVAQTGELFF. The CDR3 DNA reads TGTGCCAGCAGCGTAGCGCAGACCGGGGAGCTGTTTTTT. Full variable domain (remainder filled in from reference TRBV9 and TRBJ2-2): DSGVTQTPKHLITATGQRVTLRCSPRSGDLSVYWYQQSLDQGLQFLIQYYNGEERAKGNILERFSAQQFPDLHSELNLSSLELGDSALYFCASSVAQTGELFFGEGSRLTVL.

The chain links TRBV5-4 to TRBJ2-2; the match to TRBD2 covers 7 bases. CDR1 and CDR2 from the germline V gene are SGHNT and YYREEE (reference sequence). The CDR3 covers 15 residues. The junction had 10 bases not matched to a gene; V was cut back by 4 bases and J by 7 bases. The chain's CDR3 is CASSPGGKRGGELFF. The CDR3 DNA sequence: TGTGCCAGCAGCCCCGGGGGGAAAAGGGGCGGGGAGCTGTTTTTT.

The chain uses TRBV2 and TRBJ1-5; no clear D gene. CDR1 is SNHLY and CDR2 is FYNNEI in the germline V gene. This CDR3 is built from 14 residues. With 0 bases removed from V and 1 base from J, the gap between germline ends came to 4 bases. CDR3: CASSEAQSNQPQHF. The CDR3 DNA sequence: TGTGCCAGCAGTGAAGCGCAGAGCAATCAGCCCCAGCATTTT.

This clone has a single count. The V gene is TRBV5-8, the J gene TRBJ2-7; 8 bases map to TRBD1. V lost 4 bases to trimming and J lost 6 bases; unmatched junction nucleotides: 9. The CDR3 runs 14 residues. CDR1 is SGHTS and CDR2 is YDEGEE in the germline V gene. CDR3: CASSTWTGTAEQYF. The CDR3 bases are TGTGCCAGCAGCACCTGGACAGGGACGGCCGAGCAGTACTTC.

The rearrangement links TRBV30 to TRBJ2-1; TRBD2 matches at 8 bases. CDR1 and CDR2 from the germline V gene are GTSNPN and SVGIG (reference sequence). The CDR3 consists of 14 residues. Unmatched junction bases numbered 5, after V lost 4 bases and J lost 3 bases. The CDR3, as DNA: TGTGCCTGGACCGCCGGGAGGGTCTACAATGAGCAGTTCTTC. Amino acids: CAWTAGRVYNEQFF.

CDR3 nucleotides: TGTGCCAGCAACGAGGGAGGCCAAGAGACCCAGTACTTC. Its translation is CASNEGGQETQYF. The chain combines TRBV9 with TRBJ2-5, with D possibly TRBD2 on 6 matching bases. This CDR3 region has 13 residues. The V end was cut by 6 bases, the J end by 1 base, with 10 bases between. Germline-derived CDR1 and CDR2 are SGDLS and YYNGEE.

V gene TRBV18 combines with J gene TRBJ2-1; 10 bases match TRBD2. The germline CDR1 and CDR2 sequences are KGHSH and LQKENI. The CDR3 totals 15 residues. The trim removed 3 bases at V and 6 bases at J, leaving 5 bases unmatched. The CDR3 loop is CASSPSGRAGNEQFF. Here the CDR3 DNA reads TGTGCCAGCTCACCGAGCGGGAGGGCCGGCAATGAGCAGTTCTTC.

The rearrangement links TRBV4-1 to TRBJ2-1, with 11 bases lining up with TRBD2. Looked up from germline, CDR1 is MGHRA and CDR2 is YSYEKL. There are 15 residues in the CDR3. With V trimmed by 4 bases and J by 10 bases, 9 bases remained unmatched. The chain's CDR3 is CASSLLGTSGREQFF. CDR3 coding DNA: TGCGCCAGCAGCCTCCTCGGGACTAGCGGCAGGGAGCAGTTCTTC.